This T cell receptor (beta chain) originates from a study of blood T cells in healthy people across ages. Study conclusions and caveats: What prevented conclusive comparison of naive and antigen-experienced cells was that PBMCs were unsorted. Long-lived donors exceeded aged donors in naive CD4+ cells and diversity.

Next came a second PCR, run for about 6 to 12 cycles, which used a sample-barcoded 5' primer along with a J-beta primer mix. MiXCR, run by TCRdb on the 5' RACE reads, gives a single entry per CDR3 protein. The sample lists 1.8 million or so distinct CDR3 sequences, roughly two fifths occurring once. Concerning this clonotype: Its target is not known.

Every sample yielded at least 6.5 million isolated PBMCs. Input material: blood. This TCR was sampled from a human donor in good health.

CDR3 nucleotides: TGCAGCGTTGAAGATCACGCGGGGATAGATACGCAGTATTTT. It yields the protein CSVEDHAGIDTQYF. This rearrangement joins TRBV29-1 to TRBJ2-3; tentatively, D is TRBD2 (6 bases). The CDR3 runs to 14 residues. The germline V and J ends were trimmed by 0 bases and 5 bases, with 12 bases remaining between them. CDR1 is SQVTM, CDR2 ANQGSEA, per germline.